This TCR beta chain was recorded in a study of blood T cell repertoires in COVID-19. Overall study: Acute-phase and convalescent COVID-19 samples originated in the United States, Italy and Spain. T cells, B-cell-depleted T cells, or PBMCs supplied cDNA or gDNA.

This clone was seen only once. Original methodology: By means of reference gene primer amplification, nucleated cell counts were estimated. Clones were sequenced by immunoSEQ multiplex PCR, and TCRdb holds only the in-frame ones, with some missing. That table supplies the V and J calls and clone size; D and trimming were determined from the DNA. The profile shows 190,000 or so clones, around 80% of them singletons. With V trimmed by 4 bases and J by 7 bases, 7 bases remained unmatched. The germline V gene has CDR1 MRHNA and CDR2 SNTAGT. CDR3 length equals 15 residues. The clonotype originates from a human donor with acute or convalescent COVID-19. The donor label of this sample is uncertain. This rearrangement joins TRBV6-4 to TRBJ2-3; 11 bases map to TRBD2. Material for sequencing was peripheral blood. Here the CDR3 reads CASSVTSGNVYTQYF. CDR3 DNA: TGTGCCAGCAGTGTGACTAGCGGGAACGTTTATACGCAGTATTTT.